A single sample is the source of the 4 T cell receptor beta chains below, sequenced in a study of control samples from healthy donors and cancer patients. Clones were sequenced by immunoSEQ multiplex PCR, and TCRdb holds only the in-frame ones, with some missing. Among about 35,000 clones, approximately 93% were seen once, and the ten largest hold 1.5% to 2%. The sample taken for sequencing was PBMCs. These receptors were taken from a man aged 35-49 years with colorectal cancer.

Concerning this clone: Compared with germline, one end of the junction differs, possibly owing to a read error. V gene TRBV5-1 combines with J gene TRBJ1-1, with D possibly matching TRBD1 (6 bases). From germline, CDR1 is SGHRS and CDR2 YFSETQ. This CDR3 has 13 amino acids. The CDR3 loop reads CASRGDTASRMTF. DNA of the CDR3: TGCGCCAGCAGGGGGGACACCGCCTCTCGAATGACCTTT.

The rearrangement links TRBV5-6 to TRBJ1-6; D is perhaps TRBD1 (5 bases). The CDR3 has 14 amino acids. Trimming stripped 5 bases from V and 8 bases from J, with 14 bases between. Germline CDR1 is SGHDT and CDR2 is YYEEEE. DNA of the CDR3: TGTGCCAGCAGGAAGGGTCTGGGGGATTCACCCCTCCACTTT. This codes for CASRKGLGDSPLHF.

This chain joins TRBV5-1 and TRBJ1-2; D not resolved. Between the trimmed V and J ends, which lost 5 bases and 8 bases, there was a span of 13 bases. CDR1 is SGHRS, CDR2 YFSETQ, per germline. The CDR3 is 12 residues long. The CDR3 sequence: CASRRQEEGYTF. CDR3 sequence (DNA): TGCGCCAGCAGGCGGCAGGAGGAGGGCTACACCTTC.

The gene calls are TRBV3-1 (or the pseudogene TRBV3-2) and TRBJ2-4, with D possibly called TRBD1 or TRBD2 (5 bases each). V was pared by 7 bases and J by 0 bases, with 13 bases between. CDR1 LGHDT and CDR2 YNNKEL come from the germline V gene (reference sequence). This CDR3 is 15 amino acids long. The CDR3 sequence: CASMGTKGAKNIQYF. The CDR3, as DNA: TGTGCCAGCATGGGGACCAAGGGAGCCAAAAACATTCAGTACTTC.